These 23 T cell receptor beta chains were all obtained from the same sample, sequenced in a study of blood T cell repertoires in COVID-19. The repertoire was sequenced with immunoSEQ multiplex PCR; TCRdb's copy has only in-frame clones and lacks some. The repertoire holds 200,000 to 250,000 clones, with 90% as singletons. Sequenced input: PBMCs or T cells enriched from blood (not recorded which). The receptors here all came from a man in his thirties or forties who had been exposed to COVID-19.

This rearrangement joins TRBV19 to TRBJ2-1; 9 bases line up with TRBD1. V was pared by 3 bases and J by 4 bases, with 4 bases of the junction left unmatched. Per germline, CDR1 LNHDA and CDR2 SQIVND (reference sequence). The CDR3 extends over 15 amino acids. The CDR3 protein is CASSISDRGYNEQFF. DNA of the CDR3: TGTGCCAGTAGTATTAGTGACAGGGGGTACAATGAGCAGTTCTTC.

The gene calls are TRBV5-6 and TRBJ2-2; TRBD1 matches at 11 bases. V dropped 4 bases and J dropped 5; count of bases not matched to a gene: 13. CDR1 SGHDT and CDR2 YYEEEE come from the germline V gene. The length of the CDR3 is 18 residues. The CDR3 coding sequence is TGTGCCAGCAGCCCAGATTACTTGGACAGGGGGCGTACCGGGGAGCTGTTTTTT. Its protein is CASSPDYLDRGRTGELFF.

The J gene is TRBJ1-5, the V gene TRBV5-6; D gene ambiguous. The length of the CDR3 is 16 residues. Trimming left V 1 base short and J 0 bases short, with 11 bases between. Germline lookup yields CDR1 SGHDT and CDR2 YYEEEE. CDR3 sequence (DNA): TGTGCCAGCAGCTTGCTTGGACTCAATAGCAATCAGCCCCAGCATTTT. Its translation is CASSLLGLNSNQPQHF.

The chain uses TRBV6-5 and TRBJ1-6, with TRBD1 matching over 7 bases. Germline lookup yields CDR1 MNHEY and CDR2 SVGAGI. This CDR3 is 13 amino acids long. V was pared by 6 bases and J by 7 bases, with 3 bases of the junction left unmatched. CDR3 protein: CASRTGWNSPLHF. CDR3 sequence (DNA): TGTGCCAGCAGGACAGGGTGGAATTCACCCCTCCACTTT.

The chain employs TRBV7-6 and TRBJ2-1; D not certain. This CDR3 is built from 14 residues. The V end was cut by 3 bases, the J end by 8 bases, with 14 bases between. Germline V gene lookup returns CDR1 SGHVS and CDR2 FNYEAQ. The CDR3 coding sequence is TGTGCCAGCAGCTTGGGTAGGATGGCGGATGAGCAGTTCTTC. This gives the protein CASSLGRMADEQFF.

The gene calls are TRBV7-9 and TRBJ2-2; tentatively, D is TRBD2 (7 bases). V lost 10 bases to trimming and J lost 0 bases, with 15 bases between them. The CDR3 contains 15 residues. Germline V CDR1 and CDR2: SEHNR, FQNEAQ (reference sequence). The CDR3 coding sequence is TGTGCCAAAAGGGGGGGAAACTCGAACACCGGGGAGCTGTTTTTT. Protein product: CAKRGGNSNTGELFF. The full variable domain, with the rest looked up from reference TRBV7-9 and TRBJ2-2, is DTGVSQNPRHKITKRGQNVTFRCDPISEHNRLYWYRQTLGQGPEFLTYFQNEAQLEKSRLLSDRFSAERPKGSFSTLEIQRTEQGDSAMYLCAKRGGNSNTGELFFGEGSRLTVL.

The chain is built from TRBV24-1 and TRBJ2-5; 11 nucleotides match TRBD2. Germline CDR1 and CDR2: KGHDR and SFDVKD. V was pared by 5 bases and J by 5 bases, with 9 bases of the junction left unmatched. The CDR3 consists of 16 residues. The CDR3 DNA sequence: TGTGCCACCAGTGGGTTTAGCGGGGGGGGACGGGAGACCCAGTACTTC. It encodes CATSGFSGGGRETQYF.

The chain employs TRBV5-4 and TRBJ2-5, with 7 bases that match TRBD2. V dropped 5 bases and J dropped 0; count of bases not matched to a gene: 7. Germline lookup yields CDR1 SGHNT and CDR2 YYREEE (reference sequence). The CDR3 extends over 15 amino acids. The DNA of the CDR3 is TGTGCCAGCAGAATAGGTGGGACTAACCAAGAGACCCAGTACTTC. Protein product: CASRIGGTNQETQYF.

This chain joins TRBV10-3 and TRBJ1-6; a possible D gene is TRBD1 (5 bases). The CDR3 is 13 residues long. V dropped 10 bases and J dropped 7 bases, with 14 bases sitting between them. In germline, CDR1 is ENHRY, CDR2 SYGVKD. The CDR3 is CATGGERNSPLHF. The CDR3, as DNA: TGTGCCACGGGGGGGGAGAGGAATTCACCCCTCCACTTT.

The J gene is TRBJ2-7, the V gene TRBV15; 13 bases map to TRBD2. The ends lost 4 bases at V and 3 bases at J; junction bases unmatched: 6. Per the germline V gene, CDR1 is LNHNV and CDR2 is YYDKDF (reference sequence). The CDR3 is 16 amino acids. The DNA for the CDR3 is TGTGCCACCAGCAACACCGGGACTAGCGGGGACTACGAGCAGTACTTC. Its translation: CATSNTGTSGDYEQYF.

This clone was seen a handful of times. The J gene is TRBJ2-2, the V gene TRBV9, with D maybe TRBD1 (6 bases). V dropped 0 bases and J dropped 1 base, with 7 bases sitting between them. The CDR3 length is 15 residues. The germline V gene has CDR1 SGDLS and CDR2 YYNGEE. The CDR3 nucleotides read TGTGCCAGCAGCGTAGCGGACAGGAACACCGGGGAGCTGTTTTTT. Protein: CASSVADRNTGELFF.

The chain has TRBV25-1 and TRBJ2-7; possibly TRBD2 for D (6 bases). From germline, CDR1 is MGHDK and CDR2 SYGVNS. The CDR3 contains 13 residues. V was shortened by 2 bases and J by 6 bases, with 11 bases between the two germline ends. CDR3 region: CASSEGEALEQYF. Written as DNA, the CDR3 is TGTGCCAGCAGTGAAGGGGAGGCTCTCGAGCAGTACTTC.

The chain employs TRBV29-1 and TRBJ2-2, with D maybe TRBD1 (7 bases). Germline values: CDR1 SQVTM, CDR2 ANQGSEA. V was trimmed by 4 bases and J by 4 bases, leaving 13 bases between them. The CDR3 consists of 14 residues. CDR3 DNA sequence: TGCAGCGTTGCAGGGGGGAAAGGCACCGGGGAGCTGTTTTTT. It yields the protein CSVAGGKGTGELFF.

The chain carries TRBV7-2 and TRBJ2-7, with 9 bases matching TRBD1. The germline CDR1 and CDR2 sequences are SGHTA and FQGNSA. CDR3 length: 15 residues. The junction had 10 bases not matched to a gene; V was cut back by 4 bases and J by 6 bases. The CDR3 here is CASSWGDRVESEQYF. The CDR3 region has the DNA TGTGCCAGCAGCTGGGGGGACAGGGTTGAAAGCGAGCAGTACTTC.

This clone was seen a few times. The rearrangement uses TRBV19 and TRBJ2-7, with a weak D call TRBD2 (7 bases). Germline CDR1 is LNHDA and CDR2 is SQIVND (reference sequence). This CDR3 region has 14 residues. Trimming shortened V by 5 bases and J by 3 bases, and 14 bases separated the two germline ends. CDR3: CASSEQGGNYEQYF. CDR3 DNA sequence: TGTGCCAGTAGTGAACAGGGAGGGAACTACGAGCAGTACTTC. The full variable domain, in which reference TRBV19 and TRBJ2-7 provide the parts outside the CDR3, is DGGITQSPKYLFRKEGQNVTLSCEQNLNHDAMYWYRQDPGQGLRLIYYSQIVNDFQKGDIAEGYSVSREKKESFPLTVTSAQKNPTAFYLCASSEQGGNYEQYFGPGTRLTVT.

This chain links TRBV2 with TRBJ2-5; 10 bases line up with TRBD1. The ends lost 6 bases at V and 4 bases at J; junction bases unmatched: 2. The CDR3 is 13 residues long. Germline CDR1 and CDR2: SNHLY and FYNNEI. CDR3 residues: CASRWTGGETQYF. CDR3 coding DNA: TGTGCCAGCAGATGGACAGGGGGAGAGACCCAGTACTTC.

This sequence joins TRBV30 and TRBJ1-4; D is unclear. Trimming pared 1 base from V and 7 bases from J, leaving 10 bases between. Germline V lookup: CDR1 GTSNPN, CDR2 SVGIG (reference sequence). The CDR3 sequence is 13 residues long. This CDR3 is CAWSGQGLEKLFF. The CDR3 nucleotides are TGTGCCTGGAGTGGACAAGGTCTTGAAAAACTGTTTTTT.

The chain employs TRBV7-6 and TRBJ1-6, with D unclear. There are 14 residues in the CDR3. From germline, CDR1 is SGHVS and CDR2 FNYEAQ. V shed 5 bases and J shed 9 bases, with 14 bases lying between them. In DNA, the CDR3 is TGTGCCAGCAGCGAGAGGTTTCCTATTTCACCCCTCCACTTT. Protein product: CASSERFPISPLHF.

The V and J genes are TRBV7-2 and TRBJ1-5, with D uncertain. Germline-derived CDR1 and CDR2 are SGHTA and FQGNSA. CDR3 length: 14 amino acids. V was pared by 5 bases and J by 4 bases, with 12 bases between. CDR3 amino acids: CASSPEIANQPQHF. In nucleotides, the CDR3 is TGTGCCAGCAGCCCAGAGATAGCAAATCAGCCCCAGCATTTT.

The V and J genes are TRBV11-3 and TRBJ1-1; D perhaps matches TRBD1 (5 bases). The V gene's germline CDR1 is SGHNT and CDR2 YENEEA. The CDR3 is made up of 13 amino acids. Trimming cost V 5 bases and J 3 bases, with 10 bases left between them. The CDR3 reads CASSPQGDTEAFF. CDR3 nucleotides: TGTGCCAGCAGCCCTCAAGGGGACACTGAAGCTTTCTTT.

The chain is built from TRBV6-5 and TRBJ2-5, with 7 bases aligning to TRBD2. The CDR3 extends over 11 amino acids. V lost 11 bases, J lost 5 bases, and 5 bases stayed unmatched. Germline CDR1 is MNHEY and CDR2 is SVGAGI. The CDR3 coding sequence is TGTGCCTCGGGGGGAGGGGAGACCCAGTACTTC. Protein: CASGGGETQYF.

The chain links TRBV11-3 to TRBJ2-1, with TRBD2 identical over 8 bases. CDR3 length: 14 residues. V was clipped by 0 bases and J by 9 bases; unmatched bases: 4. Germline values: CDR1 SGHNT, CDR2 YENEEA. The CDR3 nucleotides read TGTGCCAGCAGCTTAGAAGCGGGGGTAGGTGAGCAGTTCTTC. Translation gives CASSLEAGVGEQFF.

The chain links TRBV5-1 to TRBJ2-2; D is uncertain. The V end lost 1 base, the J end lost 3 bases, and 13 bases lay between the germline ends. CDR1 is SGHRS, CDR2 YFSETQ, per germline. CDR3 length: 16 residues. For the CDR3, the DNA is TGCGCCAGCAGCTTGTCTATTCCCGTATACACCGGGGAGCTGTTTTTT. This sequence encodes CASSLSIPVYTGELFF.